The T cell receptor (beta chain) described here comes from a study of T cell responses to AZD1222 COVID-19 vaccine (dated by TCRdb to the early 2020s). In the study overall: Because spike-specific TCR depth and breadth did not differ between the two schedules, AZD1222 recipients who got a second dose at roughly 4 weeks were pooled with those who got a second dose at roughly 12 weeks. Trial participants were enrolled by age into subgroups of 18-55, 56-69 and 70-plus years, and around 150, 29 and 61 TCR-sequenced participants, respectively, were included in these subgroups. TCR sequencing was performed for 230 to 250 trial participants, of whom roughly 200 were given two doses of AZD1222 and some 25 were given two doses of MenACWY control vaccine. Study-level results and caveats: In the small 56-69-year group, the increase in depth fell short of significance, most likely because of low power. Nearly half of unique spike-specific TCRs reportedly recognized epitopes outside regions mutated in the B.1.351 and B.1.1.7 variants. Most participants were white British and females outnumbered males, and the authors suggested that clonal diversity may have been underestimated. Spike-specific TCR breadth and depth rose significantly after two AZD1222 doses compared with day 0 and with MenACWY recipients. Conclusions about previously exposed vaccinees are limited because only six or seven AZD1222 recipients were SARS-CoV-2 seropositive at baseline. CD4 TCRs associated with the vaccine covered the entire spike protein, and the dominant responses were in regions 160-218 and 743-854. Because no day 14 peak-response samples were available, repertoires were characterized only after the peak T cell response.

Turning to this clone: Its target antigen remains unknown. Per-base quality was not reported, and no clone a single base away is much larger than it.

The CDR3 regions of human TCRbeta chains were analyzed by immunosequencing. The original methods were these. Repertoire TCRs were checked for matches against a reference library of SARS-CoV-2-specific TCRs that had been generated using the MIRA antigen-specificity platform. Breadth meant the fraction of unique TCRs that were SARS-CoV-2-associated, whereas depth meant the fraction of total T cells that were SARS-CoV-2-associated. Using the MIRA data, each spike-specific TCR was mapped to the spike region that the TCR reacts to and placed in a CD4 or CD8 class. Log10-transformed breadth and depth values were compared by one-way ANOVA with Sidak's multiple comparisons tests. Held by TCRdb, this immuneACCESS table contains in-frame sequences only and omits some clones. Under half of the omission traces to an unresolved V gene where checked; the cause of the rest is unknown. V, J and clone size derive from that table, while D and trimming were established from the DNA sequence. Here the sample has 100,000 to 150,000 clones; 89% occur a single time. Roughly 3.9% of the sample belongs to the ten largest clones.

Reading the label with the study, this specimen's time point is: baseline before first vaccination. Vaccinee samples came from UK trials COV001 and COV002, including a single-blind randomized controlled phase 2/3 trial of AZD1222 (ChAdOx1 nCoV-19) in healthy adults. For TCRbeta chain sequencing, PBMC samples were collected from trial participants at day 0 and at day 28 after the second dose. The clonotype comes from an adult in good health. The source material was peripheral blood, sampled on day 0 of AZD1222 vaccination.

The nucleotide sequence reads as follows: TGCAGCGTCTTGACGGGTAGAGTTTACACCTTC. The resulting protein is CSVLTGRVYTF. The sequence links TRBV29-1 to TRBJ1-2; no D gene call is confident. The CDR3 numbers 11 residues from cysteine through phenylalanine. Only the CDR3 DNA stays, 33 bases, in frame from base 1. CDR1 is given as SQVTM and CDR2 as ANQGSEA, both from the germline V gene. Deletion took 6 bases off V and 11 bases off J, with a span of 16 bases between the germline ends.